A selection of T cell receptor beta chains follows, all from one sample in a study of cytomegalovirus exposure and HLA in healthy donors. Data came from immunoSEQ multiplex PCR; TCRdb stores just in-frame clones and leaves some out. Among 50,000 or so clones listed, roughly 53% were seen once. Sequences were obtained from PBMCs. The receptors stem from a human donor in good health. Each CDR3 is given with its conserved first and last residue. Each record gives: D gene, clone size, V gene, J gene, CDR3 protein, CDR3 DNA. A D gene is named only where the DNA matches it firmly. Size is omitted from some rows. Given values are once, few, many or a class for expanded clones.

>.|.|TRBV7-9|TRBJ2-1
CASSLAGGPNEQFF
TGTGCCAGCAGCTTAGCGGGGGGACCCAATGAGCAGTTCTTC
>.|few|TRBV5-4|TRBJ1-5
CASSLGGLGSNQPQHF
TGTGCCAGCAGCTTGGGCGGGTTAGGGAGCAATCAGCCCCAGCATTTT
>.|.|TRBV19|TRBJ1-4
CASSIALLGEKLFF
TGTGCCAGTAGTATAGCCCTACTCGGTGAAAAACTGTTTTTT
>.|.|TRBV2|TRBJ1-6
CASAGRGEGNSPLHF
TGTGCCAGCGCGGGACGGGGGGAGGGTAATTCACCCCTCCACTTT
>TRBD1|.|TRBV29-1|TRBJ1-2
CSVRQGRLSGYTF
TGCAGCGTCAGACAGGGACGACTTAGTGGCTACACCTTC
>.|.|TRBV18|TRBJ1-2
CASSPEAGARGGYPF
TGTGCCAGCTCACCAGAGGCAGGGGCCCGGGGTGGCTACCCCTTC
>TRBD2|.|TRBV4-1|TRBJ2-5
CASSQSATGTSRETQYF
TGCGCCAGCAGCCAATCCGCCACGGGGACTAGCAGGGAGACCCAGTACTTC
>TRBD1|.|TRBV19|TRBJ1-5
CASSRRQGSRFNQPQHF
TGTGCCAGTAGTAGACGACAGGGGTCCCGTTTCAATCAGCCCCAGCATTTT
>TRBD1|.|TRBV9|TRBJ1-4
CASSGQGEGKLFF
TGTGCCAGCAGCGGCCAGGGGGAAGGAAAACTGTTTTTT
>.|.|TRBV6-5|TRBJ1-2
CASSYAGNGYTF
TGTGCCAGCAGTTATGCAGGGAATGGCTACACCTTC
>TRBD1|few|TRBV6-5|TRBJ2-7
CASSGGTGGSYEQYF
TGTGCCAGCAGCGGCGGGACAGGGGGTTCCTACGAGCAGTACTTC
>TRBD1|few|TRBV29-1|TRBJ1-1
CSVEGQGAEAFF
TGCAGCGTTGAAGGGCAGGGGGCTGAAGCTTTCTTT
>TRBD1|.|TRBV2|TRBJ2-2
CASSGQGSTGELFF
TGTGCCAGCAGTGGACAGGGTAGCACCGGGGAGCTGTTTTTT
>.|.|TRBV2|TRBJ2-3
CASSPLASSGDTDTQYF
TGTGCCAGCAGTCCTCTCGCTAGCAGTGGGGACACAGATACGCAGTATTTT
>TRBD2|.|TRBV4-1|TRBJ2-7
CASSQEERGSYEQYF
TGCGCCAGCAGCCAAGAAGAGCGGGGCTCCTACGAGCAGTACTTC
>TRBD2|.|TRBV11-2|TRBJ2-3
CASSQLSVGRGGTDTQYF
TGTGCCAGCAGTCAACTGTCGGTGGGGCGGGGGGGCACAGATACGCAGTATTTT
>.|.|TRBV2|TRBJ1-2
CAGRVSGANYGYTF
TGTGCCGGCCGCGTCTCCGGGGCTAACTATGGCTACACCTTC
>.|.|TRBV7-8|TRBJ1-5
CASSLTMDSNQPQHF
TGTGCCAGCAGCTTAACTATGGATAGCAATCAGCCCCAGCATTTT
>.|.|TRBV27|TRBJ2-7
CASSIQASPGYEQYF
TGTGCCAGCAGTATACAGGCGTCTCCTGGGTACGAGCAGTACTTC
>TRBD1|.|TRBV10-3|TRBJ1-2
CAISESTLGQGNYGYTF
TGTGCCATCAGTGAGTCAACCCTTGGACAGGGGAACTATGGCTACACCTTC
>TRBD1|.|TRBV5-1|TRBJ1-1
CASSAPTGGADEAFF
TGCGCCAGCAGCGCTCCGACAGGGGGCGCGGATGAAGCTTTCTTT
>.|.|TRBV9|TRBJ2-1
CASSVVISGNEQFF
TGTGCCAGCAGCGTAGTTATTAGTGGCAATGAGCAGTTCTTC
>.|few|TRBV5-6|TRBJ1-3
CASNRRQVPGNTIYF
TGTGCCAGCAACCGGAGACAGGTTCCTGGAAACACCATATATTTT
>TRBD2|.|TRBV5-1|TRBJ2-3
CASSRTSGDRTDTQYF
TGCGCCAGCAGCCGGACTAGCGGGGATAGGACAGATACGCAGTATTTT